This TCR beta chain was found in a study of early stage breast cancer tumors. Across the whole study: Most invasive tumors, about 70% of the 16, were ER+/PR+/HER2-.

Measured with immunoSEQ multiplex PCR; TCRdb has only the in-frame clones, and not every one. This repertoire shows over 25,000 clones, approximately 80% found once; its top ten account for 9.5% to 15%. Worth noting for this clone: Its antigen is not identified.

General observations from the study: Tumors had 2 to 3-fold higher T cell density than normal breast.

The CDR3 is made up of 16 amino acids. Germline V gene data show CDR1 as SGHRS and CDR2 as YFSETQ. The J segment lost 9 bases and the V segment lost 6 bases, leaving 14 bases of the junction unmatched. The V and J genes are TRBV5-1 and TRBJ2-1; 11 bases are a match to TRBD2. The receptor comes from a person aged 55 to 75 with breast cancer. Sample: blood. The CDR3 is CASTVLAGDLGGEQFF. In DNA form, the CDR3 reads TGCGCCAGCACCGTACTAGCGGGAGACTTGGGGGGTGAGCAGTTCTTC. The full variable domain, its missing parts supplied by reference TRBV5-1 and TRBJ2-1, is KAGVTQTPRYLIKTRGQQVTLSCSPISGHRSVSWYQQTPGQGLQFLFEYFSETQRNKGNFPGRFSGRQFSNSRSEMNVSTLELGDSALYLCASTVLAGDLGGEQFFGPGTRLTVL.